This record covers a single T cell receptor beta chain. Its antigen target is currently unknown. Per-base qualities were not stored, and no clone one base away is much larger. The data derive from a study of T cells after yellow fever vaccination (dated by TCRdb to between 2018 and 2021). Regarding the study in general: The SMART-Seq v4 Ultra Low Input RNA kit was used to prepare libraries from fractions with low cell numbers. Bulk PBMC replicates and cell subsets were isolated from blood drawn at multiple timepoints before and after both primary and secondary immunization. To follow T-cell clones before and after both primary and booster YFV17D yellow fever vaccination, bulk TCR alpha and beta repertoires underwent longitudinal sequencing. The cohort comprised two healthy male donors, one aged 18 to 30 and one aged 30 to 40 years. Results the study describes overall, beyond this receptor: Compared with the primary T-cell response, the secondary T-cell response was faster but weaker, reaching its peak on day 5 rather than on day 15. Because abundant contaminating clonotypes from the bulk population could be contained in FACS-sorted repertoires, computational filtering was required. Most clones expanded after primary vaccination (about 95% of CD4 and around nine tenths of CD8) were re-detected after the booster, suggesting that broad memory maintenance occurred. Because only a couple of donors were included in the study, the extent to which the findings can be generalized is limited. A small share of clonotypes was detected in both CD4 and CD8 compartments, with the overlap likely arising from convergent recombination.

The CDR3 runs 14 amino acids, cysteine and phenylalanine included. Of all the DNA, just the CDR3 is kept, 42 bases in frame from base 1. The germline V gene provides CDR1 SGHVS and CDR2 FQNEAQ. The V end loses 5 bases and the J end loses 3 bases, and a stretch of 10 bases separates them. This sample was sequenced with an Illumina NovaSeq 6000. TCR cDNA was made using 5'RACE template switching, a step that added a universal primer site and unique molecular identifiers. Priming for cDNA synthesis came from both the TCR alpha and TCR beta constant segments. Library amplification used two PCR steps, and the second PCR step added sample barcodes and sequencing adapters. Libraries were sequenced on Illumina HiSeq 2500 (2x100 bp) or NovaSeq (2x150 bp). As for the authors' bioinformatics: Demultiplexing of reads and collapsing into UMI consensus sequences were performed with MIGEC, and V(D)J alignment was carried out with MiXCR. Vaccine-responding clonotypes were defined with edgeR using replicate PBMC samples, requiring FDR below 0.01 and a log2 fold change above 5 up to day 15. Each bulk clonotype was labeled CD4 or CD8 based on which sequenced repertoire, CD4 or CD8, contained the clonotype at higher abundance. Starting from the raw public reads, TCRdb applied fastp trimming at Q25, assembled clones with MiXCR and retained in-frame beta chains. Identical CDR3 protein sequences are pooled into one entry, listed with their most common genes and DNA. The V and J calls shown here were made by TCRdb, not taken from the authors' results. For this sample there are a few hundred thousand distinct CDR3 sequences; roughly 4.8% appear just once. The ten biggest clones cover around 3.5% of the sample.

The sample's treatment or condition, from its label and the paper: live attenuated yellow fever vaccine strain. PBMCs were isolated from peripheral blood using a standard Ficoll-Paque protocol. CD4 and CD8 T-cell fractions were isolated with Dynabeads CD4 and CD8 positive selection kits. TriZol was used to extract RNA from bulk PBMCs, CD4 and CD8 fractions, and dextramer-positive and dextramer-negative fractions. The TCR sequence derives from a man aged 18 to 35 who received the YFV17D yellow fever vaccine. Sequences were derived from CD4+ T cells sorted from PBMCs, sampled on the day of the yellow fever booster vaccination. The rearranged segments are TRBV7-8 and TRBJ2-2, and the D gene may be TRBD2, 5 bases matching. The nucleotide sequence is TGTGCCAGCAGCCCTGACTACTACACCGGGGAGCTGTTTTTT. It translates to CASSPDYYTGELFF.